A selection of T cell receptor beta chains follows, all from one sample in a study of vaccination effects on CD4 cells after COVID-19. For these receptors, no antigen is known. The protocol was immunoSEQ multiplex PCR, while the TCRdb copy is restricted to in-frame clones and leaves out a portion. The data show about 20,000 clones, around two thirds seen once. Sample: CD4+ T cells from PBMCs cultured with HCoV-229E spike peptides, taken before COVID-19 vaccination. All receptors come from a human donor who received a COVID-19 vaccine. Each CDR3 is given with its conserved first and last residue. Fields, in order: clone size, CDR3 length, V gene, D gene, J gene, CDR3 DNA, CDR3 protein. D genes are given only for firm matches. The size field is filled for only some rows; it gives once, few, many or a size class.

clone size: NA; CDR3 length: 15; V gene: TRBV2; D gene: TRBD2; J gene: TRBJ2-1; CDR3 DNA: TGTGCCAGCAGAACGACTAGCGGATCCTACAATGAGCAGTTCTTC; CDR3 protein: CASRTTSGSYNEQFF
clone size: NA; CDR3 length: 16; V gene: TRBV3-1/TRBV3-2; D gene: NA; J gene: TRBJ1-6; CDR3 DNA: TGTGCCAGCAGCCAAGACTCTAGCTCCTATAATTCACCCCTCCACTTT; CDR3 protein: CASSQDSSSYNSPLHF
clone size: large; CDR3 length: 12; V gene: TRBV19; D gene: NA; J gene: TRBJ1-2; CDR3 DNA: TGTGCCAGTAGTGAGACGAGGTATGGCTACACCTTC; CDR3 protein: CASSETRYGYTF
clone size: few; CDR3 length: 13; V gene: TRBV3-1/TRBV3-2; D gene: NA; J gene: TRBJ1-3; CDR3 DNA: TGTGCCAGCAGCCAAGTGGGCGGGTACACCATATATTTT; CDR3 protein: CASSQVGGYTIYF
clone size: NA; CDR3 length: 15; V gene: TRBV7-9; D gene: NA; J gene: TRBJ1-6; CDR3 DNA: TGTGCCAGCAGCTCTGCGTTGGTATATAATTCACCCCTCCACTTT; CDR3 protein: CASSSALVYNSPLHF
clone size: NA; CDR3 length: 13; V gene: TRBV5-4; D gene: NA; J gene: TRBJ1-2; CDR3 DNA: TGTGCCAGCAGCCTAAGCGGGACCTATGGCTACACCTTC; CDR3 protein: CASSLSGTYGYTF
clone size: NA; CDR3 length: 16; V gene: TRBV5-1; D gene: TRBD2; J gene: TRBJ2-3; CDR3 DNA: TGCGCCAGCAGCCCGATAGCGGGAGGGCCACTGGATACGCAGTATTTT; CDR3 protein: CASSPIAGGPLDTQYF
clone size: NA; CDR3 length: 16; V gene: TRBV27; D gene: TRBD1; J gene: TRBJ2-3; CDR3 DNA: TGTGCCAGCAGTCCCATGACAGGGGACAACACAGATACGCAGTATTTT; CDR3 protein: CASSPMTGDNTDTQYF
clone size: NA; CDR3 length: 14; V gene: TRBV10-3; D gene: NA; J gene: TRBJ2-7; CDR3 DNA: TGTGCCATCAGAGATACAGGGTTTTCCTACGAGCAGTACTTC; CDR3 protein: CAIRDTGFSYEQYF
clone size: NA; CDR3 length: 14; V gene: TRBV5-8; D gene: NA; J gene: TRBJ1-2; CDR3 DNA: TGTGCCAGCAGTCTTGGTATGCTAGCTTATGGCTACACCTTC; CDR3 protein: CASSLGMLAYGYTF
clone size: NA; CDR3 length: 19; V gene: TRBV27; D gene: NA; J gene: TRBJ2-1; CDR3 DNA: TGTGCCAGCAGTCCCCGGGGTCTCGGGGTGGGGCTCTCCTACAATGAGCAGTTCTTC; CDR3 protein: CASSPRGLGVGLSYNEQFF
clone size: NA; CDR3 length: 18; V gene: TRBV6-1; D gene: NA; J gene: TRBJ1-5; CDR3 DNA: TGTGCCAGCAGTGAAGGTTGGAGAGATAAATATAGCAATCAGCCCCAGCATTTT; CDR3 protein: CASSEGWRDKYSNQPQHF
clone size: NA; CDR3 length: 12; V gene: TRBV5-1; D gene: TRBD1; J gene: TRBJ2-7; CDR3 DNA: TGCGCCAGCCGGACAGGCGACTACGAGCAGTACTTC; CDR3 protein: CASRTGDYEQYF
clone size: NA; CDR3 length: 14; V gene: TRBV18; D gene: NA; J gene: TRBJ2-7; CDR3 DNA: TGTGCCAGCTCACCACCAGGGTGGCACTACGAGCAGTACTTC; CDR3 protein: CASSPPGWHYEQYF
clone size: NA; CDR3 length: 14; V gene: TRBV25-1; D gene: TRBD1; J gene: TRBJ2-7; CDR3 DNA: TGTGCCAGCAGTGTAGAGACAGGGTCTAGCGAGCAGTACTTC; CDR3 protein: CASSVETGSSEQYF
clone size: few; CDR3 length: 12; V gene: TRBV10-1; D gene: NA; J gene: TRBJ2-5; CDR3 DNA: TGCGCCAGCCTGGGTAGACAAGAGACCCAGTACTTC; CDR3 protein: CASLGRQETQYF
clone size: NA; CDR3 length: 14; V gene: TRBV10-2; D gene: NA; J gene: TRBJ2-1; CDR3 DNA: TGCGCCAGCAGTGACTGGGGCGTCTACAATGAGCAGTTCTTC; CDR3 protein: CASSDWGVYNEQFF
clone size: few; CDR3 length: 15; V gene: TRBV5-1; D gene: NA; J gene: TRBJ1-1; CDR3 DNA: TGCGCCAGCAGCTTGGATCTGGGAAAAGGATCTGAAGCTTTCTTT; CDR3 protein: CASSLDLGKGSEAFF
clone size: NA; CDR3 length: 14; V gene: TRBV6-5; D gene: TRBD1; J gene: TRBJ1-6; CDR3 DNA: TGTGCCAGCAGGGATACAGGGGGTAATTCACCCCTCCACTTT; CDR3 protein: CASRDTGGNSPLHF
clone size: NA; CDR3 length: 15; V gene: TRBV5-4; D gene: NA; J gene: TRBJ1-4; CDR3 DNA: TGTGCCAGCAGCGTGGAGGGAGGAGATCAAAAAAAACTGTTTTTT; CDR3 protein: CASSVEGGDQKKLFF
clone size: NA; CDR3 length: 15; V gene: TRBV5-1; D gene: NA; J gene: TRBJ2-2; CDR3 DNA: TGCGCCAGCAGCTTTCGAGCGGATGGTGGCGGGGAGCTGTTTTTT; CDR3 protein: CASSFRADGGGELFF
clone size: NA; CDR3 length: 16; V gene: TRBV7-6; D gene: TRBD1; J gene: TRBJ1-4; CDR3 DNA: TGTGCCAGCAGCTCGGGACAGGGTGGCACTAATGAAAAACTGTTTTTT; CDR3 protein: CASSSGQGGTNEKLFF